One TCR beta chain is described in this entry. These data originate in a study of T-cell reconstitution after alpha-beta-depleted transplantation in children. Preparing the TCRbeta library involved the use of unique molecular identifiers. TCRdb fed the PCR reads into MiXCR, producing one record per CDR3 protein. This table has some 530,000 distinct CDR3 sequences, roughly an eighth appearing once. The origin of this receptor is a human donor who donated a stem cell graft to a child with combined immunodeficiency. The sequences come from PBMCs from the stem cell graft donor, collected from the stem cell graft.

This CDR3 reads CASRGPGLAGDEQFF. CDR3 DNA: TGTGCCAGCAGGGGCCCGGGACTAGCGGGAGATGAGCAGTTCTTC. This rearrangement joins TRBV6-1 to TRBJ2-1; 14 bases agree with TRBD2. J was trimmed by 8 bases and V by 6 bases; bases with no gene match: 6. This CDR3 comprises 15 residues. Looked up from germline, CDR1 is MNHNS and CDR2 is SASEGT.